The 2 T cell receptor beta chains below all came from one sample that was sequenced in a study of blood T cell repertoires in COVID-19. Repertoires were generated with immunoSEQ multiplex PCR, while TCRdb's copy carries only in-frame clones and drops some. The sample records around 77,000 clones, around 93% being singletons. The specimen was peripheral blood. The receptors stem from a woman aged 55-70 years with active COVID-19.

V and J are TRBV28 and TRBJ2-5; 8 positions agree with TRBD1. Germline trimming cut 6 bases from V and 5 bases from J; bases unmatched to any gene: 8. The CDR3 covers 14 residues. The germline gives CDR1 MDHEN, CDR2 SYDVKM. The CDR3 DNA follows: TGTGCCAGCAGGCAAACAGGGGGGTTGGAGACCCAGTACTTC. Its protein product is CASRQTGGLETQYF.

The rearrangement links TRBV27 to TRBJ1-1; TRBD1 agrees at 7 bases. The V gene end was trimmed by 5 bases and the J gene end by 10 bases; junction bases not matched to a gene: 13. This CDR3 has 14 amino acids. Per germline, CDR1 MNHEY and CDR2 SMNVEV (reference sequence). CDR3 sequence (DNA): TGTGCCAGCAGTATGGGGACAGCACATGAAGTAGCTTTCTTT. Translation: CASSMGTAHEVAFF.